These 14 T cell receptor beta chains originate from one sample sequenced in a study of T cell responses to AZD1222 COVID-19 vaccine. Here immunoSEQ multiplex PCR was the method, and the copy in TCRdb shows in-frame clones only, minus some. In the table there are 95,000 to 150,000 clones, 89% of which are singletons. The source material was peripheral blood, sampled on day 0 of AZD1222 vaccination. These receptors all stem from an adult in good health.

The chain joins TRBV27 to TRBJ2-7; 10 positions agree with TRBD1. V lost 8 bases, J lost 6 bases, and 7 bases stayed unmatched. There are 13 residues in the CDR3. The germline V gene has CDR1 MNHEY and CDR2 SMNVEV (reference sequence). This CDR3 reads CASGDRGMGEQYF. In DNA form, the CDR3 reads TGTGCCAGCGGGGACAGGGGAATGGGCGAGCAGTACTTC.

V is TRBV28 and J is TRBJ1-5; D is unclear. V was trimmed by 8 bases and J by 4 bases, leaving 9 bases between them. Per the germline V gene, CDR1 is MDHEN and CDR2 is SYDVKM. CDR3 size: 12 residues. CDR3 loop: CASWALNQPQHF. In nucleotides, the CDR3 is TGTGCCAGCTGGGCCCTTAATCAGCCCCAGCATTTT.

J is TRBJ2-1 and V is TRBV19; 13 nucleotides match TRBD2. The CDR3 is 14 residues long. The V gene's germline CDR1 is LNHDA and CDR2 SQIVND (reference sequence). Losses at the gene ends were 5 bases for V and 10 bases for J; bases not matched to a gene: 5. Here the CDR3 reads CASSAGLAGYEQFF. The CDR3, as DNA: TGTGCCAGTAGTGCGGGACTAGCGGGGTACGAGCAGTTCTTC.

The genes are TRBV7-2 and TRBJ1-1; D possibly corresponds to TRBD1 (6 bases). V was clipped by 3 bases and J by 3 bases, with 17 bases between them. Germline V gene lookup returns CDR1 SGHTA and CDR2 FQGNSA. The CDR3 runs 16 residues. The CDR3 bases are TGTGCCAGCAGCTTGGGGTTTAGGGGGGGCGACACTGAAGCTTTCTTT. Amino acids: CASSLGFRGGDTEAFF.

A single count supports this clone. The chain couples TRBV6-5 to TRBJ2-7; D unclear. The CDR3 has 11 residues. Germline loops: CDR1 MNHEY, CDR2 SVGAGI. V dropped 7 bases and J dropped 4 bases, with 8 bases sitting between them. The CDR3 protein is CASTLLYEQYF. The DNA for the CDR3 is TGTGCCAGCACCTTACTATACGAGCAGTACTTC.

The chain combines TRBV6-6 with TRBJ1-1; D ambiguous. This CDR3 is 15 amino acids long. The ends were cut back, 10 bases at V and 3 bases at J, with 21 bases in the middle. Germline CDR1 reads MNHNY; CDR2 reads SVGAGI (reference sequence). CDR3 bases: TGTGCCACTACAAGGTCAGGAATGATGGACACTGAAGCTTTCTTT. This encodes CATTRSGMMDTEAFF.

This clone was seen once. The chain carries TRBV12-3 or TRBV12-4 and TRBJ2-7, with D possibly matching TRBD1 (5 bases). This CDR3 has 13 amino acids. The V end was cut by 7 bases, the J end by 5 bases, with 15 bases between. CDR3 in amino acids: CASKLGLGDEQYF. CDR3 bases: TGTGCCAGCAAATTGGGGCTGGGCGACGAGCAGTACTTC.

DNA for the CDR3: TGTGCCAGCAGTTACGGGGGGACATTGAACACTGAAGCTTTCTTT. This gives the protein CASSYGGTLNTEAFF. The chain uses TRBV6-6 and TRBJ1-1, with D perhaps matching TRBD1 (6 bases). This CDR3 has 15 residues. V shed 2 bases and J shed 0 bases, with 10 bases lying between them. Looked up from germline, CDR1 is MNHNY and CDR2 is SVGAGI (reference sequence).

This chain uses TRBV6-6 with TRBJ1-5; D call uncertain. The CDR3 loop spans 12 amino acids. CDR1 MNHNY and CDR2 SVGAGI come from the germline V gene (reference sequence). V was pared by 11 bases and J by 3 bases, with 11 bases between. CDR3 sequence: CAAQAHNQPQHF. Written as DNA, the CDR3 is TGTGCCGCCCAGGCCCACAATCAGCCCCAGCATTTT.

This clone has just one count. The gene calls are TRBV5-6 and TRBJ1-4; 7 bases fit TRBD1. The CDR3 has 15 amino acids. Germline trimming cut 4 bases from V and 4 bases from J; bases unmatched to any gene: 7. Germline CDR1 SGHDT, CDR2 YYEEEE. The CDR3 coding sequence is TGTGCCAGCAGCCCCCGACAGGGTCTTAATGAAAAACTGTTTTTT. It encodes CASSPRQGLNEKLFF.

The V and J genes are TRBV5-1 and TRBJ2-7, with D uncertain. The CDR3 has 13 residues. Germline V lookup: CDR1 SGHRS, CDR2 YFSETQ. Trimming removed 3 bases from V and 6 bases from J, with 13 bases in between. The CDR3 sequence is CASSSDLSGEQYF. For the CDR3, the DNA is TGCGCCAGCAGCTCTGACCTGTCGGGCGAGCAGTACTTC.

Here the CDR3 reads CASSLGMDVKAFF. As DNA, the CDR3 is TGTGCCAGCAGCTTGGGTATGGACGTGAAAGCTTTCTTT. The chain joins TRBV5-4 to TRBJ1-1; D not certain. V gave up 0 bases and J gave up 9 bases, with 12 bases separating them. The CDR3 sequence is 13 residues long. Germline V gene lookup returns CDR1 SGHNT and CDR2 YYREEE (reference sequence).

The chain carries TRBV12-3 or TRBV12-4 and TRBJ1-5; D is unresolved. Trimming shortened V by 4 bases and J by 4 bases, and 8 bases separated the two germline ends. This CDR3 region has 13 residues. The CDR3 spells CASSWTLNQPQHF. CDR3 coding DNA: TGTGCCAGCAGTTGGACCTTAAATCAGCCCCAGCATTTT.

The chain recombines TRBV9 with TRBJ1-6, with D unclear. V dropped 7 bases and J dropped 7 bases, with 12 bases sitting between them. Germline values: CDR1 SGDLS, CDR2 YYNGEE. The CDR3 loop spans 13 amino acids. CDR3 sequence: CASAPVLNSPLHF. Here the CDR3 DNA reads TGTGCCAGCGCCCCGGTTTTGAATTCACCCCTCCACTTT.